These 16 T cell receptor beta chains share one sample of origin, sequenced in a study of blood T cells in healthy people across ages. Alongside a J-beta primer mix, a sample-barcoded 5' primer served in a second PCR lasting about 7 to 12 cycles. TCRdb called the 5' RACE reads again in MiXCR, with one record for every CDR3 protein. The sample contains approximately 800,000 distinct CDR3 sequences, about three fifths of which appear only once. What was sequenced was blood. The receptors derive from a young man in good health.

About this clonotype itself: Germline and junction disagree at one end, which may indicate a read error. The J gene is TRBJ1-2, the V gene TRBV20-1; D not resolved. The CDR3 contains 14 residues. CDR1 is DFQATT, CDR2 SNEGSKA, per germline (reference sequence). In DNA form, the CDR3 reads TGCAGTGCGAGAGGAACCGGCCAAAACTATGGCTACACCTTC. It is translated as CSARGTGQNYGYTF.

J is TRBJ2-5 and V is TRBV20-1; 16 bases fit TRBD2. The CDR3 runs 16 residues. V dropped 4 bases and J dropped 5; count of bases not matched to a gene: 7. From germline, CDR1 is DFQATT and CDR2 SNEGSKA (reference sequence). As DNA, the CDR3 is TGCAGTGCTACGGGGACTAGCGGGGGGGCTCGTGAGACCCAGTACTTC. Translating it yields CSATGTSGGARETQYF.

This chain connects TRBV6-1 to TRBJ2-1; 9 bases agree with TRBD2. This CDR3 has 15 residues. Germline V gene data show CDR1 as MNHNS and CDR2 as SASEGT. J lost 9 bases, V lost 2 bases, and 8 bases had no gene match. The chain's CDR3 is CASSEIAGGGGEQFF. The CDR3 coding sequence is TGTGCCAGCAGTGAAATTGCGGGAGGGGGGGGTGAGCAGTTCTTC.

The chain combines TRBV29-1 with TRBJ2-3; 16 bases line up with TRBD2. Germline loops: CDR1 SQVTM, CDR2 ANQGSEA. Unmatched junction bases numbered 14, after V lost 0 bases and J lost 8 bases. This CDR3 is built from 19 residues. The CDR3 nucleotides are TGCAGCGTTGAAGATTCAGGGACTAGCGGGGGGGCCCCTTCTGGTACGCAGTATTTT. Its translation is CSVEDSGTSGGAPSGTQYF.

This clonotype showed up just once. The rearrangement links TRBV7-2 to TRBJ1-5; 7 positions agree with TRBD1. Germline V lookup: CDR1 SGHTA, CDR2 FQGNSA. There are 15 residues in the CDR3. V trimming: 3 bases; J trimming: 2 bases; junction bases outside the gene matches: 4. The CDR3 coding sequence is TGTGCCAGCAGCTTTGGGGACAGAGGCAATCAGCCCCAGCATTTT. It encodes CASSFGDRGNQPQHF.

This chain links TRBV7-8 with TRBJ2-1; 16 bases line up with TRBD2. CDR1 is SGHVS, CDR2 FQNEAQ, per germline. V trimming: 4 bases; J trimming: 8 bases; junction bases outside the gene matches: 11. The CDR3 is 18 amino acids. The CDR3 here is CASSSGTSGRVFIYEQFF. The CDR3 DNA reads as TGTGCCAGCAGCTCTGGGACTAGCGGGAGGGTGTTTATCTATGAGCAGTTCTTC.

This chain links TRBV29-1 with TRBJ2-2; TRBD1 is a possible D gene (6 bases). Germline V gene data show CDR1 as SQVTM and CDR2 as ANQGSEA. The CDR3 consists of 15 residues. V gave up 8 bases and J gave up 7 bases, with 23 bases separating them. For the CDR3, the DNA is TGCAGCTATAGGGGATGGGGGCCGTCAGGCGGGGAGCTGTTTTTT. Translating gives CSYRGWGPSGGELFF.

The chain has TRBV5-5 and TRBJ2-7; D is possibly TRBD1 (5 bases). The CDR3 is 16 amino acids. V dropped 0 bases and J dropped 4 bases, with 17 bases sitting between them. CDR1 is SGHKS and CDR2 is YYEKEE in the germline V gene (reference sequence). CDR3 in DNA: TGTGCCAGCAGCTTGGGAAGGTCCGAGGCAGGGTACGAGCAGTACTTC. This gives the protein CASSLGRSEAGYEQYF. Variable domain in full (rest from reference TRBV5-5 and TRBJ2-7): DAGVTQSPTHLIKTRGQQVTLRCSPISGHKSVSWYQQVLGQGPQFIFQYYEKEERGRGNFPDRFSARQFPNYSSELNVNALLLGDSALYLCASSLGRSEAGYEQYFGPGTRLTVT.

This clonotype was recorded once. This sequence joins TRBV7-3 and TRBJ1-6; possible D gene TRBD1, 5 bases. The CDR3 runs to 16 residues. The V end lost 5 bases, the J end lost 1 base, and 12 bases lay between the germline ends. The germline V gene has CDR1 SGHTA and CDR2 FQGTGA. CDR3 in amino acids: CASSPSGGSYNSPLHF. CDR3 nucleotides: TGTGCCAGCAGCCCAAGTGGGGGGTCCTATAATTCACCCCTCCACTTT.

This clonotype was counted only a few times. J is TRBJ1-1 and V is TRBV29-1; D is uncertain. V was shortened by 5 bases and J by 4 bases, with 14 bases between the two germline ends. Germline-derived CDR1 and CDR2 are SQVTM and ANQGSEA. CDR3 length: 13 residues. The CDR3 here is CSVLGSAGTEAFF. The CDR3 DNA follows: TGCAGCGTTCTGGGATCGGCAGGCACTGAAGCTTTCTTT.

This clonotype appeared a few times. CDR3 DNA sequence: TGCGCCAGCAGCCACCTCTTGGACGGTTTGAGAGAGCAGTACTTC. Translating it yields CASSHLLDGLREQYF. The V gene is TRBV4-3, the J gene TRBJ2-7, with D hard to call. With 3 bases removed from V and 7 bases from J, the gap between germline ends came to 19 bases. The CDR3 spans 15 residues. Germline V lookup: CDR1 LGHNA, CDR2 YSLEER.

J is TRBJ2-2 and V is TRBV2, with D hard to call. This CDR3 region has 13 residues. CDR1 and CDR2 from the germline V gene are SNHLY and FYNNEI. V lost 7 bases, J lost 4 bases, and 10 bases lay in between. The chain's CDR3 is CASKTTSTGELFF. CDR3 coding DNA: TGTGCCAGCAAGACAACCTCCACCGGGGAGCTGTTTTTT.

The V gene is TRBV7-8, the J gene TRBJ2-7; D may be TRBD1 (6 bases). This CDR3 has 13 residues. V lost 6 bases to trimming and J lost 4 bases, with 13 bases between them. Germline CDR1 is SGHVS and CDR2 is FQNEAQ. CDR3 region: CASRNGQKYEQYF. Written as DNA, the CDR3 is TGTGCCAGCAGAAACGGACAGAAGTACGAGCAGTACTTC.

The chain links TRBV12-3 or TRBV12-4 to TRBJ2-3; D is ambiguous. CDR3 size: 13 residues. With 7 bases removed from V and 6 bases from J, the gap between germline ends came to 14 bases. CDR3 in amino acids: CASTEGPTDTQYF. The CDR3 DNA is TGTGCCAGCACCGAAGGACCGACCGATACGCAGTATTTT.

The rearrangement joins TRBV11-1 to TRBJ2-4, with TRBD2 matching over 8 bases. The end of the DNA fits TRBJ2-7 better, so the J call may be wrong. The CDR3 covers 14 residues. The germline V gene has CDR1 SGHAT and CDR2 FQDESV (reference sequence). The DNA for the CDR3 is TGTGCCAGCAGCCGGGGGGGAACGGTGGACGAGCAGTACTTC. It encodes CASSRGGTVDEQYF.

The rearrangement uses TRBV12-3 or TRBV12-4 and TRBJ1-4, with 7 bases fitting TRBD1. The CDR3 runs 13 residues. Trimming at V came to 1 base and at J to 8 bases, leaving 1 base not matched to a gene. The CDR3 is CASSLGQGEKLFF. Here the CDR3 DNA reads TGTGCCAGCAGTTTAGGACAGGGAGAAAAACTGTTTTTT.